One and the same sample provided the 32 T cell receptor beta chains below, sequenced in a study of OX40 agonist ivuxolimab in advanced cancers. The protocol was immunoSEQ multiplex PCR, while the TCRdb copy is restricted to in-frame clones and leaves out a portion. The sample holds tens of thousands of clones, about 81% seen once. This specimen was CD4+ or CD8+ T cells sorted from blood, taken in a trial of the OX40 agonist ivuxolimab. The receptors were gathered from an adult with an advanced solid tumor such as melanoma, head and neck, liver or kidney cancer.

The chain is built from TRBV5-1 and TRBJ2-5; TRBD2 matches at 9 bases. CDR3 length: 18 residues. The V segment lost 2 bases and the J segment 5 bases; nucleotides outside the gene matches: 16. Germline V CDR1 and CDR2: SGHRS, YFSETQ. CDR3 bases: TGCGCCAGCAGCTTTATCTTATTCGGCGGGAGGGCCGGGGAGACCCAGTACTTC. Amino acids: CASSFILFGGRAGETQYF.

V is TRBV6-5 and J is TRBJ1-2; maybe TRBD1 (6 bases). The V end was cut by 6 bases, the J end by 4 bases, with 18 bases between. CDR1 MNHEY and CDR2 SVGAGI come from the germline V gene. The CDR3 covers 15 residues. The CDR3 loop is CASSSYPRTAYGYTF. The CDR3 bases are TGTGCCAGCAGCTCCTACCCCCGGACAGCCTATGGCTACACCTTC.

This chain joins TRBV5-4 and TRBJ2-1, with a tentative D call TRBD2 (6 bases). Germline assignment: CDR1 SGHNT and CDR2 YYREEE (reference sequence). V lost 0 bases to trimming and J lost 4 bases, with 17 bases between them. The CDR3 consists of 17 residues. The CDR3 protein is CASSLGWAGKDYNEQFF. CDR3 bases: TGTGCCAGCAGCTTGGGGTGGGCGGGGAAGGATTACAATGAGCAGTTCTTC.

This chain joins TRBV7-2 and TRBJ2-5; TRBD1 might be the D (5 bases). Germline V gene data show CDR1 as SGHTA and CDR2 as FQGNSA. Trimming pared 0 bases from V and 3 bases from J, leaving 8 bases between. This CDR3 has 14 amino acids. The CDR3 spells CASSLAQGKETQYF. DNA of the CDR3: TGTGCCAGCAGCTTAGCGCAGGGTAAAGAGACCCAGTACTTC.

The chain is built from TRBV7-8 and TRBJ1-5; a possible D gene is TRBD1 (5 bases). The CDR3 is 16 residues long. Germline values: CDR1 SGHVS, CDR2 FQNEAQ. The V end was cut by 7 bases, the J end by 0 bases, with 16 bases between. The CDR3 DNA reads TGTGCCAGCAAGTGGGGGGGGAAGAATAGCAATCAGCCCCAGCATTTT. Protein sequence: CASKWGGKNSNQPQHF.

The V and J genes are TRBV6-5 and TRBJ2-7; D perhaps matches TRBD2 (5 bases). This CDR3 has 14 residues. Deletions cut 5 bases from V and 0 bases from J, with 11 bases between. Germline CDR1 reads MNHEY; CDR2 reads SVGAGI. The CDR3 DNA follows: TGTGCCAGCAGTCGAGCAGCGGACTCCTACGAGCAGTACTTC. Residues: CASSRAADSYEQYF.

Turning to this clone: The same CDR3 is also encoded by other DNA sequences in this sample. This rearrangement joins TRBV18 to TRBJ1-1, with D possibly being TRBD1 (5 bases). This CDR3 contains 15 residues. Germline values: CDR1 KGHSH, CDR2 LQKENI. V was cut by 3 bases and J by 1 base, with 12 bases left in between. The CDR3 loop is CASSPPGGGNTEAFF. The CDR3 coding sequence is TGTGCCAGCTCACCCCCCGGGGGGGGGAACACTGAAGCTTTCTTT.

The CDR3 region is CASSLYTQGAKSPLHF. DNA of the CDR3: TGTGCCAGCAGTTTATATACCCAGGGGGCAAAGTCACCCCTCCACTTT. This sequence joins TRBV27 and TRBJ1-6, with 8 bases fitting TRBD1. The CDR3 length is 16 residues. Per germline, CDR1 MNHEY and CDR2 SMNVEV (reference sequence). V shed 1 base, J shed 10 bases, and the junction held 9 bases outside the gene matches.

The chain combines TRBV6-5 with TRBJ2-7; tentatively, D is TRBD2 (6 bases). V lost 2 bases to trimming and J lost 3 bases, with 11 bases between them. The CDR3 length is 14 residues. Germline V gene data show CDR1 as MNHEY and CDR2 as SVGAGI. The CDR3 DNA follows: TGTGCCAGCAGTTACAGGGGAGGAAACTACGAGCAGTACTTC. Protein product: CASSYRGGNYEQYF.

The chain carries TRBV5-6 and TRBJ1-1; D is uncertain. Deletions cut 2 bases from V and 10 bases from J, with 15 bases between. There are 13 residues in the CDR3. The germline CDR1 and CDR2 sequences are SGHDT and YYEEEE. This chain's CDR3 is CASSFWGMKRAFF. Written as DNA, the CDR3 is TGTGCCAGCAGCTTTTGGGGTATGAAGCGAGCTTTCTTT.

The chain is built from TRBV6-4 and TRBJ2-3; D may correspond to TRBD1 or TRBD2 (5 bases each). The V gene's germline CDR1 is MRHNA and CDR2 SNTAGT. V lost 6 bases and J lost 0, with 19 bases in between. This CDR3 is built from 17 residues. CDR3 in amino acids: CASSPGGDQSSTDTQYF. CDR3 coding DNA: TGTGCCAGCAGCCCGGGTGGGGACCAATCTAGCACAGATACGCAGTATTTT.

In nucleotides, the CDR3 is TGTGCCAGTGGACAGGGGGCGAATCAGCCCCAGCATTTT. Amino acids: CASGQGANQPQHF. The V gene is TRBV19, the J gene TRBJ1-5, with 11 bases lining up with TRBD1. With V trimmed by 8 bases and J by 4 bases, 1 base remained unmatched. CDR1 and CDR2 from the germline V gene are LNHDA and SQIVND (reference sequence). This CDR3 has 13 residues.

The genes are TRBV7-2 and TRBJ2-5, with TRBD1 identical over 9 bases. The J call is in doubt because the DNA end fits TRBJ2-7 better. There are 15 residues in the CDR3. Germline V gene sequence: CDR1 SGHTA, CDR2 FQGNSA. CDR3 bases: TGTGCCAGCAGCTTAAGCCGGACAGGGGTTCGCGAGCAGTACTTC. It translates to CASSLSRTGVREQYF.

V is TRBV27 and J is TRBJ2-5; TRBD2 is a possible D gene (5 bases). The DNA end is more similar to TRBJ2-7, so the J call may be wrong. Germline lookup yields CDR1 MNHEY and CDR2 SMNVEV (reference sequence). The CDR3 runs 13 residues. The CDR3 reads CASSRKGVDEQYF. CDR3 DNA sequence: TGTGCCAGCAGTAGAAAGGGAGTAGACGAGCAGTACTTC.

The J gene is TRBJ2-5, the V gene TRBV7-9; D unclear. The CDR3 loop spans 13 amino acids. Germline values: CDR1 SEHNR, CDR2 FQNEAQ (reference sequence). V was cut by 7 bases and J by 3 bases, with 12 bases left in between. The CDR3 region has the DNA TGTGCCAGCAACGATAGGTGGGAAGAGACCCAGTACTTC. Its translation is CASNDRWEETQYF.

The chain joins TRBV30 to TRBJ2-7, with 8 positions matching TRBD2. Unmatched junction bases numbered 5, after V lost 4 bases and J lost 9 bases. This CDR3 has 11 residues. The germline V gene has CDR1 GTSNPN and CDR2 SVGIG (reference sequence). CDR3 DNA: TGTGCCTGGATGGTAGCGGGGTGGCAGTACTTC. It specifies CAWMVAGWQYF.

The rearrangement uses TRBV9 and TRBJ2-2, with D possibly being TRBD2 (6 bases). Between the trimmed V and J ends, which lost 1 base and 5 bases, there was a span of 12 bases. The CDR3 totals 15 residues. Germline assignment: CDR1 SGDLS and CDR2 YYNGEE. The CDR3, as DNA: TGTGCCAGCAGCGTAAGGGAGGTTCGGACCGGGGAGCTGTTTTTT. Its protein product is CASSVREVRTGELFF.

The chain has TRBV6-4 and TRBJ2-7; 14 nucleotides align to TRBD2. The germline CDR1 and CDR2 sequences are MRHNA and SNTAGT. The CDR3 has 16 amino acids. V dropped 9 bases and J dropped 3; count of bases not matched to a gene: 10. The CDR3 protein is CARSPGLAGESYEQYF. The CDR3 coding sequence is TGTGCCAGGTCCCCGGGACTAGCGGGGGAGAGCTACGAGCAGTACTTC.

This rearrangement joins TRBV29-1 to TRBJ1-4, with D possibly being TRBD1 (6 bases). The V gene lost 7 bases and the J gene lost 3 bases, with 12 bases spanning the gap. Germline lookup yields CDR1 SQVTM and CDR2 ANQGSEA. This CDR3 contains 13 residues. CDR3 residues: CSGRGASNEKLFF. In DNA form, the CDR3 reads TGCAGCGGAAGGGGGGCATCTAATGAAAAACTGTTTTTT.

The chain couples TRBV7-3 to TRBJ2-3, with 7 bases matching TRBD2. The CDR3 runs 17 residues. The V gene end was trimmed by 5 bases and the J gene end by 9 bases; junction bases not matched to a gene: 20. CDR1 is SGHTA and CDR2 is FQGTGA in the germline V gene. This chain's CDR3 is CASSPGQLANALRTQYF. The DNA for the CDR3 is TGTGCCAGCAGCCCGGGCCAACTAGCGAACGCCCTCAGGACGCAGTATTTT.

The CDR3 loop is CASSGPYGKYEQYF. CDR3 in DNA: TGTGCCAGCAGTGGACCCTATGGGAAGTACGAGCAGTACTTC. V and J are TRBV6-5 and TRBJ2-7, with D uncertain. The CDR3 runs to 14 residues. The germline gives CDR1 MNHEY, CDR2 SVGAGI. V was cut by 5 bases and J by 4 bases, with 15 bases left in between.

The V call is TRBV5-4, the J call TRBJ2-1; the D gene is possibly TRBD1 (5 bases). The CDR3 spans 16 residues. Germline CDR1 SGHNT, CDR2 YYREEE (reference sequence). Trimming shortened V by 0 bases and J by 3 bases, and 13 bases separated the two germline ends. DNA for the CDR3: TGTGCCAGCAGCTTGGAGGTGGGGCGCAACTACAATGAGCAGTTCTTC. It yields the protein CASSLEVGRNYNEQFF.

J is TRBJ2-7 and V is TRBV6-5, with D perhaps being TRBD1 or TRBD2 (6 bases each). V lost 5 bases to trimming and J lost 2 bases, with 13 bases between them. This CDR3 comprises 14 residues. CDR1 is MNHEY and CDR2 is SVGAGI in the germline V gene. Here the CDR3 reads CASSGGPGTYEQYF. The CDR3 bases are TGTGCCAGCAGTGGGGGGCCCGGGACCTACGAGCAGTACTTC.

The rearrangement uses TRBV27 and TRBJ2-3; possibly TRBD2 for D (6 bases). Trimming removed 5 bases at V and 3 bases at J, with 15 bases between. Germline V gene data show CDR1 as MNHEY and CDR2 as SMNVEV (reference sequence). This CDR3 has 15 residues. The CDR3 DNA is TGTGCCAGCAGTCCACGGAGGGGTCCGACAGATACGCAGTATTTT. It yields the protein CASSPRRGPTDTQYF.

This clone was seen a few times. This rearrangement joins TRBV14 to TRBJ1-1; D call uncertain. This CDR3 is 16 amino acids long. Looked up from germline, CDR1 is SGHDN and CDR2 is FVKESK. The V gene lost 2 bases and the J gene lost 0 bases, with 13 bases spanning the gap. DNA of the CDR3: TGTGCCAGCAGCCAACGTGACTTGAGAATGAACACTGAAGCTTTCTTT. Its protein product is CASSQRDLRMNTEAFF. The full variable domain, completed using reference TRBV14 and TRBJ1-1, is EAGVTQFPSHSVIEKGQTVTLRCDPISGHDNLYWYRRVMGKEIKFLLHFVKESKQDESGMPNNRFLAERTGGTYSTLKVQPAELEDSGVYFCASSQRDLRMNTEAFFGQGTRLTVV.

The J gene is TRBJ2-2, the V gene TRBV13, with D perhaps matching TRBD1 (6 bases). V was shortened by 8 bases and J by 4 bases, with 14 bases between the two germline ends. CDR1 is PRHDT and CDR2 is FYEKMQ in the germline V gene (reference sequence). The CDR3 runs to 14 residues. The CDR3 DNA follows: TGTGCCAGCCGTCGTACAGGGAGCACCGGGGAGCTGTTTTTT. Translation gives CASRRTGSTGELFF.

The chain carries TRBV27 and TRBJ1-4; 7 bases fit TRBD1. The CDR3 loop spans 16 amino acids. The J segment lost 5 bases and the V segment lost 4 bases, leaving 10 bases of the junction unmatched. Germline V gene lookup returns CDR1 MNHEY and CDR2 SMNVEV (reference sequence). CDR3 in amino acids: CASSSVRTGYNEKLFF. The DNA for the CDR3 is TGTGCCAGCAGTTCCGTAAGGACAGGCTACAATGAAAAACTGTTTTTT.

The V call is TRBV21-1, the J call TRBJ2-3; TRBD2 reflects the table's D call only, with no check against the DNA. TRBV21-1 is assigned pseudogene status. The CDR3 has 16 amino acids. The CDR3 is CASSKGMGGRSDTQYF. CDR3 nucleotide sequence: TGTGCCAGCAGCAAAGGTATGGGCGGGAGGTCGGATACGCAGTATTTT.

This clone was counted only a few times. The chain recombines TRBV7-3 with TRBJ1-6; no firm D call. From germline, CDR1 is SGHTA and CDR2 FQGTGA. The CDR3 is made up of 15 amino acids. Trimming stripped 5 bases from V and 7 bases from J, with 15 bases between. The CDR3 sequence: CASSLVGTQNSPLHF. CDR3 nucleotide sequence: TGTGCCAGCAGCCTAGTGGGCACCCAAAATTCACCCCTCCACTTT.

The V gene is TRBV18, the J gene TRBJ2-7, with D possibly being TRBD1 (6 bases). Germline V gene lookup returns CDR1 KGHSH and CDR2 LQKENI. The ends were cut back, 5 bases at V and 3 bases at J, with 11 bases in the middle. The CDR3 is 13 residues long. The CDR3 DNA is TGTGCCAGCTCAAGGGAACAGGGCTACGAGCAGTACTTC. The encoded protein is CASSREQGYEQYF.

Here the CDR3 reads CASSVDSATNEKLFF. The CDR3 bases are TGTGCCAGCAGCGTTGATAGTGCAACTAATGAAAAACTGTTTTTT. The gene calls are TRBV7-9 and TRBJ1-4; no clear D gene. From germline, CDR1 is SEHNR and CDR2 FQNEAQ (reference sequence). The V and J ends lost 5 bases and 0 bases respectively, with 10 bases between them. The CDR3 is 15 amino acids. The full variable domain, rest sourced from reference TRBV7-9 and TRBJ1-4, is DTGVSQNPRHKITKRGQNVTFRCDPISEHNRLYWYRQTLGQGPEFLTYFQNEAQLEKSRLLSDRFSAERPKGSFSTLEIQRTEQGDSAMYLCASSVDSATNEKLFFGSGTQLSVL.

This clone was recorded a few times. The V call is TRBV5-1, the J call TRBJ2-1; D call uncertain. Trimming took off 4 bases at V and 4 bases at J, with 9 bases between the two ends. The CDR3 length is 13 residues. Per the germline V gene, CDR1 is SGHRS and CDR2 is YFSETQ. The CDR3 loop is CASSHAEYNEQFF. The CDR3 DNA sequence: TGCGCCAGCAGCCACGCGGAGTACAATGAGCAGTTCTTC.